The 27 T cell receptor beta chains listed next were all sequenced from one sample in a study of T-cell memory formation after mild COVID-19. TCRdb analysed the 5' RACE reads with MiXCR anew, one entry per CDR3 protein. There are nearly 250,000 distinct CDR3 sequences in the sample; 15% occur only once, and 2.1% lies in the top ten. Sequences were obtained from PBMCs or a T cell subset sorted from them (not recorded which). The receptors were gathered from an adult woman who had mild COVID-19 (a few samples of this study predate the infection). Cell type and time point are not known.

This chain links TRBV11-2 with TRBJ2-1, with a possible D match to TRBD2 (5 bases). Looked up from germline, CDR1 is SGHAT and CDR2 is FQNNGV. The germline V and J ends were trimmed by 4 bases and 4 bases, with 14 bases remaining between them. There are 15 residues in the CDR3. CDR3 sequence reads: CASSSVAGSYNEQFF. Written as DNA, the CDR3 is TGTGCCAGCAGCTCCGTGGCGGGCTCTTACAATGAGCAGTTCTTC.

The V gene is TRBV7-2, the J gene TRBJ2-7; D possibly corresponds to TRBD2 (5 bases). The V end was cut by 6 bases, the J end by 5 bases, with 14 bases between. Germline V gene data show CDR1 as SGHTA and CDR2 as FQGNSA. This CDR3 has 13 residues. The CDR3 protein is CASSDRGIHEQYF. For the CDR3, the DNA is TGTGCCAGCAGTGACCGGGGAATCCACGAGCAGTACTTC.

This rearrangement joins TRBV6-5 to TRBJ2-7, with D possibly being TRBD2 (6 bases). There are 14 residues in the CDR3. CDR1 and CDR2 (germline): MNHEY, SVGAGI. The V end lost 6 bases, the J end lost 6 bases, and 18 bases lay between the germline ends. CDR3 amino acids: CASRNWDLGGEQYF. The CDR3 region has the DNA TGTGCCAGCAGAAATTGGGACTTGGGGGGCGAGCAGTACTTC.

In nucleotides, the CDR3 is TGCGCCAGCAGCTTCACGTTTAGCGGTAGATCGACCTCCTACAATGAGCAGTTCTTC. Encoded protein: CASSFTFSGRSTSYNEQFF. The chain uses TRBV5-1 and TRBJ2-1; D may be TRBD2 (6 bases). From germline, CDR1 is SGHRS and CDR2 YFSETQ. The length of the CDR3 is 19 residues. Trimming shortened V by 2 bases and J by 0 bases, and 21 bases separated the two germline ends.

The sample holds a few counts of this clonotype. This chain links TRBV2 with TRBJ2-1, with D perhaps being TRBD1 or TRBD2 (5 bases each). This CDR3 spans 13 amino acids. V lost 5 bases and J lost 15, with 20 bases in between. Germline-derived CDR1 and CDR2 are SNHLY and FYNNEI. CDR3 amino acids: CASSSHPGGPAFF. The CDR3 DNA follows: TGTGCCAGCAGTTCTCACCCTGGGGGACCCGCGTTCTTC.

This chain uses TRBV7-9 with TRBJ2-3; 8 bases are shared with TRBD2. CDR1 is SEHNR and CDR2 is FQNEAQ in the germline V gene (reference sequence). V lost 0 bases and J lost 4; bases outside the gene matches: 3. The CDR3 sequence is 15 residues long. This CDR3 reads CASSLASGTSDTQYF. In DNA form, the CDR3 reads TGTGCCAGCAGCTTAGCTAGCGGGACCTCAGATACGCAGTATTTT.

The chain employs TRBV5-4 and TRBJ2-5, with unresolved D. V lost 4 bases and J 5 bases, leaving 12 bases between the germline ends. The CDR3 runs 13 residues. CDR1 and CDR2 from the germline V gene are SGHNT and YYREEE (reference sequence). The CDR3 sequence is CASSPIPGETQYF. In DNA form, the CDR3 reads TGTGCCAGCAGCCCCATTCCCGGGGAGACCCAGTACTTC.

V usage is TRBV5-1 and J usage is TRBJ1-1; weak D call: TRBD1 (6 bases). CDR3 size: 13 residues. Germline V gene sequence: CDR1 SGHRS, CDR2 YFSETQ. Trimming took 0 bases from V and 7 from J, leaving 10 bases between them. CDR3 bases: TGCGCCAGCAGCTTGGACAGGGTTCGTGAAGCTTTCTTT. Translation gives CASSLDRVREAFF.

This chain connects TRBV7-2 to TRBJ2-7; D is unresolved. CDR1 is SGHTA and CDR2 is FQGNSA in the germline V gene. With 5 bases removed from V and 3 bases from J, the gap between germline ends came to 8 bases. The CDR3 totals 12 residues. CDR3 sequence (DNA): TGTGCCAGCAGCGTTTCCGGCTACGAGCAGTACTTC. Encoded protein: CASSVSGYEQYF.

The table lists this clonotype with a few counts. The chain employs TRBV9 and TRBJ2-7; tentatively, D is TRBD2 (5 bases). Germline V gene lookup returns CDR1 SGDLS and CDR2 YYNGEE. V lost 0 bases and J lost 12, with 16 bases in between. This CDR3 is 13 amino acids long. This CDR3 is CASSVVVDSPPYF. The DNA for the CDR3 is TGTGCCAGCAGCGTAGTAGTGGACTCGCCCCCGTACTTC.

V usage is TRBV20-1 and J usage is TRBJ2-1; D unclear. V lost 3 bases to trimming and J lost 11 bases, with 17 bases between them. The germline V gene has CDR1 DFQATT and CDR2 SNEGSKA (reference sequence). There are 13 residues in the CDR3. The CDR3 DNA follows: TGCAGTGCTAGTCCTCTGACCCGCCTTCAGCAGTTCTTC. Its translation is CSASPLTRLQQFF.

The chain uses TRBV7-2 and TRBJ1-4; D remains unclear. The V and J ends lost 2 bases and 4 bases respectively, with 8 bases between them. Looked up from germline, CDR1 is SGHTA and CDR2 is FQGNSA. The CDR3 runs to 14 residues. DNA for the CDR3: TGTGCCAGCAGCTTAAGGCGGAGTAATGAAAAACTGTTTTTT. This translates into CASSLRRSNEKLFF.

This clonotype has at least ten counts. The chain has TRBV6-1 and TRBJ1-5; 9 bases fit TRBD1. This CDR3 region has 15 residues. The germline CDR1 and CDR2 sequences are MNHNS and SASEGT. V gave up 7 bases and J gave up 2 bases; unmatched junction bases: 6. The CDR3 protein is CASTPDRGGNQPQHF. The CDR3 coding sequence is TGTGCCAGCACCCCGGACAGGGGAGGCAATCAGCCCCAGCATTTT.

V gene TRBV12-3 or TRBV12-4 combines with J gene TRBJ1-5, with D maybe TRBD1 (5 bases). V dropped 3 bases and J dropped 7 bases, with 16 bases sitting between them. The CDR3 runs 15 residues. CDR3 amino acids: CASSFSSTGNQPQHF. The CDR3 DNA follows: TGTGCCAGCAGTTTCAGCAGCACAGGTAACCAGCCCCAGCATTTT.

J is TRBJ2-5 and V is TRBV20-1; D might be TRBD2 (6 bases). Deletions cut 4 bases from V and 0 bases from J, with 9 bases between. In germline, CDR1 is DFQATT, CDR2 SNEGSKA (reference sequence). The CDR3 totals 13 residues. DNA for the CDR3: TGCAGTGCTATAGCGGCGAACCAAGAGACCCAGTACTTC. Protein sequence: CSAIAANQETQYF.

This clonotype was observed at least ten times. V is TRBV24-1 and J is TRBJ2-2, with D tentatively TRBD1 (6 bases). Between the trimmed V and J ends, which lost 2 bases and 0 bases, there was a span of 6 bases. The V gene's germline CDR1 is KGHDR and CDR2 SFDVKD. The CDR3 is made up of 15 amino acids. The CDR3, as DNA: TGTGCCACCAGTGATTGGACAGCGAACACCGGGGAGCTGTTTTTT. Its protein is CATSDWTANTGELFF.

The CDR3 nucleotides read TGCGCCAGCAGCCAGCAGGGACAGAAGGGAGAGACCCAGTACTTC. This gives the protein CASSQQGQKGETQYF. The V and J genes are TRBV5-1 and TRBJ2-5; 7 bases line up with TRBD1. The V gene end was trimmed by 4 bases and the J gene end by 4 bases; junction bases not matched to a gene: 10. Looked up from germline, CDR1 is SGHRS and CDR2 is YFSETQ. The CDR3 covers 15 residues.

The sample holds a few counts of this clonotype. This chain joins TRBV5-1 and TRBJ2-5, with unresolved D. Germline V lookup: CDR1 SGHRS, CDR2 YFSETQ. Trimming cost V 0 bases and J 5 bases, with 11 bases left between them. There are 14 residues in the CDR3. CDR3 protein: CASSLGPSAETQYF. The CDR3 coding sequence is TGCGCCAGCAGCTTGGGCCCTTCGGCGGAGACCCAGTACTTC.

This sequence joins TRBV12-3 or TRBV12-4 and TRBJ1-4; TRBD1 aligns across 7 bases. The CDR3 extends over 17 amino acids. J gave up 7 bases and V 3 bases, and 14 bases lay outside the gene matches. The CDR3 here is CASSLRLWTGSSEKLFF. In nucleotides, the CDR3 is TGTGCCAGCAGTTTGAGGCTTTGGACAGGTTCTAGTGAAAAACTGTTTTTT.

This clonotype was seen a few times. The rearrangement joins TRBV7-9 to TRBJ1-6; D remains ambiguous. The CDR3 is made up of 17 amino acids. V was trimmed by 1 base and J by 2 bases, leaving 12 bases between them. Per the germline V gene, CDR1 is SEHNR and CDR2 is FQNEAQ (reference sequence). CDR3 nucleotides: TGTGCCAGCAGCTTAGACTCCGCCGGGACCTATAATTCACCCCTCCACTTT. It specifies CASSLDSAGTYNSPLHF.

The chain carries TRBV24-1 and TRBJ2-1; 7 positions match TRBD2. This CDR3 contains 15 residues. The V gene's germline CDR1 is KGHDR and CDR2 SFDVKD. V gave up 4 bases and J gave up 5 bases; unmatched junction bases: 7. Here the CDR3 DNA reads TGTGCCACCAGTGACCTGGGAGGGTCCAACAATGAGCAGTTCTTC. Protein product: CATSDLGGSNNEQFF.

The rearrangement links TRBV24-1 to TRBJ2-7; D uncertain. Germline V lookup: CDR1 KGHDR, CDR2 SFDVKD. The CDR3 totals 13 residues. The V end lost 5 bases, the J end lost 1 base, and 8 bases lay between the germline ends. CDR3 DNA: TGTGCCACCAGTGCCGTAGCTTCCTACGAGCAGTACTTC. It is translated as CATSAVASYEQYF.

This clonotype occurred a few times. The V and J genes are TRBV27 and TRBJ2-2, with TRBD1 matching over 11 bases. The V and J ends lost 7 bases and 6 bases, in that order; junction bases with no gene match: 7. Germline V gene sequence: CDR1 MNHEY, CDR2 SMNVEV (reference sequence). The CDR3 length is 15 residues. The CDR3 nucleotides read TGTGCCAGCACCCCTTGGGGACAGGGGGCCGGGGAGCTGTTTTTT. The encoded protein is CASTPWGQGAGELFF.

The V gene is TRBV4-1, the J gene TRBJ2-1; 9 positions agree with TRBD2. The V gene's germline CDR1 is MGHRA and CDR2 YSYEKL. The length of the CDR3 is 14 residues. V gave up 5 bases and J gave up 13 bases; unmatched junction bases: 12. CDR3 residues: CASSSRALAGLQFF. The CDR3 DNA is TGCGCCAGCAGCTCGAGAGCTCTAGCGGGGCTTCAGTTCTTC.

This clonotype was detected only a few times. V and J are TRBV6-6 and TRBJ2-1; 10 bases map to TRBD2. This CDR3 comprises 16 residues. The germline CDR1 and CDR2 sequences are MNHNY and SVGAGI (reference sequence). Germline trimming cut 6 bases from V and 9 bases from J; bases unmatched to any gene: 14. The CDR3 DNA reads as TGTGCCAGCAGCCGATCACTAGCGGGAAGGGACCCTGAGCAGTTCTTC. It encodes CASSRSLAGRDPEQFF.

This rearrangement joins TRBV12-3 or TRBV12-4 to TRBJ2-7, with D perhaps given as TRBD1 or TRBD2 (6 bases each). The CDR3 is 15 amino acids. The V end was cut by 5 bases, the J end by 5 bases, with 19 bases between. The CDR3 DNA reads TGTGCCAGCAGTGTCGGGGGCCGTTCCCCTGACGAGCAGTACTTC. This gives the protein CASSVGGRSPDEQYF.

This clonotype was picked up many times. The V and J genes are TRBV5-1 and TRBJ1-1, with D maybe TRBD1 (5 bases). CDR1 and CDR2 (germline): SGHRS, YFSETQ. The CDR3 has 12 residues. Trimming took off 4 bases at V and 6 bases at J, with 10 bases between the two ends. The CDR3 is CASSLDTAEAFF. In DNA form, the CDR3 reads TGCGCCAGCAGCCTGGACACAGCTGAAGCTTTCTTT. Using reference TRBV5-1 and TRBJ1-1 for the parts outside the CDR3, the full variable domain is KAGVTQTPRYLIKTRGQQVTLSCSPISGHRSVSWYQQTPGQGLQFLFEYFSETQRNKGNFPGRFSGRQFSNSRSEMNVSTLELGDSALYLCASSLDTAEAFFGQGTRLTVV.